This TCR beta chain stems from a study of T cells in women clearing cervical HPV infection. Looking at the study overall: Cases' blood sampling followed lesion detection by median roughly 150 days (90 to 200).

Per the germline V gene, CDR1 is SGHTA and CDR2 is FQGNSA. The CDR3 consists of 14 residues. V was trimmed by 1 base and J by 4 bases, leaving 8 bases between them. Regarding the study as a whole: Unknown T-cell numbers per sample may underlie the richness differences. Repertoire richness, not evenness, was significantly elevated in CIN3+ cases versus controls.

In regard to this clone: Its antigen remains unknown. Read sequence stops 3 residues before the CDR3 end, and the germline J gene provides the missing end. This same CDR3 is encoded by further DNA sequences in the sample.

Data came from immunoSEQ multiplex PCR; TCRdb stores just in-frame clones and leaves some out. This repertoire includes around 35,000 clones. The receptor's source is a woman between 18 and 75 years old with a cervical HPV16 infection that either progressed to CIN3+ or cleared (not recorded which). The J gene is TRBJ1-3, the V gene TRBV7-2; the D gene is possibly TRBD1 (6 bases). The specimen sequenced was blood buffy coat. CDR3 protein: CASSLVQGGNTIYF. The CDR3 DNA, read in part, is TGTGCCAGCAGCTTAGTCCAGGGGGGAAACACC.